The 32 T cell receptor beta chains reported below all come from one sample, sequenced in a study of shared clonotypes between healthy human individuals. Method: immunoSEQ multiplex PCR; TCRdb's copy keeps in-frame clones and lacks some. This sample yields about 470,000 clones, of which more than 75% are seen a single time; roughly 13% belongs to the top ten. Sequencing input: PBMCs. The receptors stem from a woman aged 40 to 55 in good health. Some clones in this sample may be carry-over from other donors' samples.

J is TRBJ2-3 and V is TRBV5-1, with TRBD1 matching 7 bases. This CDR3 contains 16 residues. CDR1 and CDR2 from the germline V gene are SGHRS and YFSETQ. V shed 4 bases and J 1 base; nucleotides not matched to a gene: 9. This chain's CDR3 is CASSLDRASGTDTQYF. DNA of the CDR3: TGCGCCAGCAGCCTTGACAGGGCCAGTGGCACAGATACGCAGTATTTT.

The J gene is TRBJ2-7, the V gene TRBV5-5; either TRBD1 or TRBD2 may fit D (5 bases each). Germline V gene data show CDR1 as SGHKS and CDR2 as YYEKEE (reference sequence). V was pared by 4 bases and J by 6 bases, with 20 bases between. The CDR3 contains 15 residues. CDR3 in amino acids: CASSTAGTPSGEQYF. In DNA form, the CDR3 reads TGTGCCAGCAGCACCGCCGGGACGCCATCAGGCGAGCAGTACTTC.

The chain links TRBV7-6 to TRBJ1-4; D uncertain. This CDR3 has 14 amino acids. Trimming removed 0 bases from V and 12 bases from J, with 14 bases in between. CDR1 SGHVS and CDR2 FNYEAQ come from the germline V gene. The CDR3 spells CASSLASFSEELFF. CDR3 nucleotides: TGTGCCAGCAGCTTAGCCTCTTTTTCGGAGGAACTGTTTTTT.

The chain employs TRBV7-3 and TRBJ2-3; 11 nucleotides agree with TRBD2. J gave up 3 bases and V 5 bases, and 7 bases lay outside the gene matches. Germline loops: CDR1 SGHTA, CDR2 FQGTGA. The CDR3 extends over 16 amino acids. CDR3 protein: CASSLRVAGGTDTQYF. DNA of the CDR3: TGTGCCAGCAGCCTCCGGGTAGCGGGAGGGACAGATACGCAGTATTTT.

The gene calls are TRBV2 and TRBJ2-5; D is unclear. The CDR3 has 11 amino acids. In germline, CDR1 is SNHLY, CDR2 FYNNEI. Trimming removed 4 bases at V and 5 bases at J, with 5 bases between. The CDR3 protein is CASSARETQYF. In nucleotides, the CDR3 is TGTGCCAGCAGTGCCCGTGAGACCCAGTACTTC. Using reference TRBV2 and TRBJ2-5 for the parts outside the CDR3, the full variable domain is EPEVTQTPSHQVTQMGQEVILRCVPISNHLYFYWYRQILGQKVEFLVSFYNNEISEKSEIFDDQFSVERPDGSNFTLKIRSTKLEDSAMYFCASSARETQYFGPGTRLLVL.

In the case of this clone: A much larger clone is a single base away; this may be a read error. Other nucleotide sequences from this sample produce the same CDR3. The V gene is TRBV9, the J gene TRBJ2-5, with D possibly being TRBD1 or TRBD2 (5 bases each). Germline assignment: CDR1 SGDLS and CDR2 YYNGEE. CDR3 size: 15 residues. Trimming shortened V by 4 bases and J by 5 bases, and 18 bases separated the two germline ends. CDR3 in amino acids: CASSISGALTETQYF. The CDR3 DNA follows: TGTGCCAGCAGCATCTCCGGGGCCTTAACTGAGACCCAGTACTTC.

The chain joins TRBV5-1 to TRBJ1-2; 10 positions agree with TRBD1. V gave up 4 bases and J gave up 5 bases; unmatched junction bases: 8. The CDR3 has 15 residues. CDR1 is SGHRS and CDR2 is YFSETQ in the germline V gene. CDR3 region: CASSGLSGQGYGYTF. The CDR3 DNA is TGCGCCAGCAGCGGCCTCTCGGGACAGGGGTATGGCTACACCTTC. The full variable domain, in which reference TRBV5-1 and TRBJ1-2 provide the parts outside the CDR3, is KAGVTQTPRYLIKTRGQQVTLSCSPISGHRSVSWYQQTPGQGLQFLFEYFSETQRNKGNFPGRFSGRQFSNSRSEMNVSTLELGDSALYLCASSGLSGQGYGYTFGSGTRLTVV.

This sequence joins TRBV6-1 and TRBJ1-5; D is ambiguous. The germline V and J ends were trimmed by 2 bases and 0 bases, with 5 bases remaining between them. CDR3 size: 14 residues. CDR1 is MNHNS and CDR2 is SASEGT in the germline V gene. The CDR3 loop is CASSESDSNQPQHF. DNA of the CDR3: TGTGCCAGCAGTGAAAGTGATAGCAATCAGCCCCAGCATTTT.

This clone was recorded only once. This rearrangement joins TRBV19 to TRBJ1-2, with D unresolved. This CDR3 contains 16 residues. Germline CDR1 reads LNHDA; CDR2 reads SQIVND (reference sequence). Trimming stripped 7 bases from V and 6 bases from J, with 24 bases between. The CDR3 loop reads CASTMVANLRLNGYTF. CDR3 coding DNA: TGTGCCAGTACCATGGTTGCTAACTTACGACTTAATGGCTACACCTTC. The full variable domain, with the rest looked up from reference TRBV19 and TRBJ1-2, is DGGITQSPKYLFRKEGQNVTLSCEQNLNHDAMYWYRQDPGQGLRLIYYSQIVNDFQKGDIAEGYSVSREKKESFPLTVTSAQKNPTAFYLCASTMVANLRLNGYTFGSGTRLTVV.

J is TRBJ2-7 and V is TRBV10-3; no clear D gene. The CDR3 is made up of 14 amino acids. The germline gives CDR1 ENHRY, CDR2 SYGVKD. V was cut by 3 bases and J by 0 bases, with 9 bases left in between. CDR3 nucleotides: TGTGCCATCAGTGACCTGAAAAGCTCCTACGAGCAGTACTTC. Translation gives CAISDLKSSYEQYF.

This chain connects TRBV2 to TRBJ2-7; D is possibly TRBD2 (7 bases). Trimming cost V 6 bases and J 6 bases, with 15 bases left between them. There are 13 residues in the CDR3. Germline CDR1 and CDR2: SNHLY and FYNNEI. CDR3 coding DNA: TGTGCCAGCAGGACAGGACTAGTTGGCGAGCAGTACTTC. This encodes CASRTGLVGEQYF. Combining the CDR3 with reference TRBV2 and TRBJ2-7 gives the whole variable domain EPEVTQTPSHQVTQMGQEVILRCVPISNHLYFYWYRQILGQKVEFLVSFYNNEISEKSEIFDDQFSVERPDGSNFTLKIRSTKLEDSAMYFCASRTGLVGEQYFGPGTRLTVT.

CDR3 DNA: TGTGCCAGCAGTAGGACAACAACTAATGAAAAACTGTTTTTT. As protein: CASSRTTTNEKLFF. V usage is TRBV6-6 and J usage is TRBJ1-4; possibly TRBD1 for D (5 bases). The V gene lost 5 bases and the J gene lost 0 bases, with 7 bases spanning the gap. The CDR3 spans 14 residues. Germline V lookup: CDR1 MNHNY, CDR2 SVGAGI (reference sequence).

The chain recombines TRBV11-1 with TRBJ1-3; no clear D gene. From germline, CDR1 is SGHAT and CDR2 FQDESV (reference sequence). The CDR3 runs to 14 residues. V dropped 1 base and J dropped 0 bases, with 4 bases sitting between them. In DNA, the CDR3 is TGTGCCAGCAGCTTAGAAGGCTCTGGAAACACCATATATTTT. Translated: CASSLEGSGNTIYF.

V gene TRBV28 combines with J gene TRBJ2-7; 7 bases are a match to TRBD1. The CDR3 sequence is 15 residues long. The J segment lost 0 bases and the V segment lost 2 bases, leaving 4 bases of the junction unmatched. CDR1 and CDR2 from the germline V gene are MDHEN and SYDVKM. CDR3 sequence: CASSLVDRDSYEQYF. CDR3 nucleotides: TGTGCCAGCAGTTTAGTCGACAGGGACTCCTACGAGCAGTACTTC.

The V gene is TRBV14, the J gene TRBJ1-1; TRBD1 matches at 8 bases. The CDR3 extends over 14 amino acids. Germline assignment: CDR1 SGHDN and CDR2 FVKESK. Trimming at V came to 7 bases and at J to 2 bases, leaving 6 bases not matched to a gene. The CDR3 DNA reads TGTGCCAGCACCGGGACAGGTTATAACACTGAAGCTTTCTTT. Encoded protein: CASTGTGYNTEAFF.

This chain connects TRBV9 to TRBJ1-2; no definite D call. V lost 0 bases and J 0 bases, leaving 6 bases between the germline ends. CDR1 is SGDLS, CDR2 YYNGEE, per germline. This CDR3 is 14 amino acids long. CDR3 protein: CASSVATANYGYTF. The CDR3 DNA is TGTGCCAGCAGCGTAGCAACCGCTAACTATGGCTACACCTTC.

This clone was detected a few times. This rearrangement joins TRBV20-1 to TRBJ1-4; D is uncertain. Trimming took 3 bases from V and 8 from J, leaving 7 bases between them. Germline CDR1 is DFQATT and CDR2 is SNEGSKA (reference sequence). The CDR3 has 11 residues. The CDR3 here is CSARAGEKLFF. In DNA, the CDR3 is TGCAGTGCTAGGGCTGGGGAAAAACTGTTTTTT.

This clone was counted between two and nine times. The chain joins TRBV5-4 to TRBJ2-3; D call uncertain. Germline-derived CDR1 and CDR2 are SGHNT and YYREEE (reference sequence). CDR3 length: 12 residues. Trimming cost V 1 base and J 3 bases, with 3 bases left between them. This chain's CDR3 is CASSLRTDTQYF. The CDR3 DNA is TGTGCCAGCAGCTTGAGGACAGATACGCAGTATTTT. The complete variable domain, with remaining parts taken from reference TRBV5-4 and TRBJ2-3, reads ETGVTQSPTHLIKTRGQQVTLRCSSQSGHNTVSWYQQALGQGPQFIFQYYREEENGRGNFPPRFSGLQFPNYSSELNVNALELDDSALYLCASSLRTDTQYFGPGTRLTVL.

The chain carries TRBV5-4 and TRBJ2-1, with 9 bases identical to TRBD1. CDR1 is SGHNT, CDR2 YYREEE, per germline (reference sequence). The junction had 5 bases not matched to a gene; V was cut back by 0 bases and J by 4 bases. The CDR3 has 16 residues. CDR3 sequence (DNA): TGTGCCAGCAGCTTGGGACCGGGACAGGGATACAATGAGCAGTTCTTC. Protein product: CASSLGPGQGYNEQFF.

This sequence joins TRBV7-3 and TRBJ2-7; no firm D call. The germline V gene has CDR1 SGHTA and CDR2 FQGTGA. V was pared by 3 bases and J by 2 bases, with 11 bases between. This CDR3 has 14 amino acids. CDR3 in amino acids: CASSLGRSAYEQYF. CDR3 DNA: TGTGCCAGCAGCTTGGGAAGATCAGCCTACGAGCAGTACTTC.

The rearrangement links TRBV5-6 to TRBJ2-7; 7 bases align to TRBD2. V shed 4 bases, J shed 2 bases, and the junction held 9 bases outside the gene matches. The V gene's germline CDR1 is SGHDT and CDR2 YYEEEE. The length of the CDR3 is 15 residues. The CDR3 bases are TGTGCCAGCAGCCGGGACTACCGAGGCCCCTACGAGCAGTACTTC. It encodes CASSRDYRGPYEQYF.

The V call is TRBV18, the J call TRBJ2-5; D remains ambiguous. Germline V lookup: CDR1 KGHSH, CDR2 LQKENI. V lost 0 bases to trimming and J lost 1 base, with 3 bases between them. The CDR3 loop spans 13 amino acids. The CDR3 here is CASSPPFQETQYF. For the CDR3, the DNA is TGTGCCAGCTCACCACCGTTCCAAGAGACCCAGTACTTC. Variable domain in full (rest from reference TRBV18 and TRBJ2-5): NAGVMQNPRHLVRRRGQEARLRCSPMKGHSHVYWYRQLPEEGLKFMVYLQKENIIDESGMPKERFSAEFPKEGPSILRIQQVVRGDSAAYFCASSPPFQETQYFGPGTRLLVL.

This clone showed up just once. This sequence joins TRBV9 and TRBJ2-2, with 7 bases aligning to TRBD1. Germline V gene sequence: CDR1 SGDLS, CDR2 YYNGEE. The V segment lost 3 bases and the J segment 1 base; nucleotides outside the gene matches: 9. CDR3 size: 17 residues. The CDR3 reads CASSEPSDRLNTGELFF. The CDR3 DNA follows: TGTGCCAGCAGCGAGCCCTCGGACAGGCTGAACACCGGGGAGCTGTTTTTT.

The chain recombines TRBV6-6 with TRBJ2-2, with no clear D. The CDR3 loop spans 16 amino acids. V lost 2 bases and J 0 bases, leaving 10 bases between the germline ends. Looked up from germline, CDR1 is MNHNY and CDR2 is SVGAGI (reference sequence). The CDR3 protein is CASSYPARANTGELFF. The DNA for the CDR3 is TGTGCCAGCAGTTACCCGGCACGGGCGAACACCGGGGAGCTGTTTTTT.

The CDR3 DNA reads TGTGCCAGCAGCTTAGGGACAGCTAATGAAAAACTGTTTTTT. Protein product: CASSLGTANEKLFF. The chain employs TRBV5-4 and TRBJ1-4; TRBD1 matches 7 bases. V lost 2 bases, J lost 3 bases, and 1 base stayed unmatched. In germline, CDR1 is SGHNT, CDR2 YYREEE (reference sequence). CDR3 length equals 14 residues.

This clone was observed many times. The rearrangement links TRBV30 to TRBJ2-1; 10 positions match TRBD2. The germline CDR1 and CDR2 sequences are GTSNPN and SVGIG (reference sequence). The CDR3 is 15 amino acids. After removal of 1 base from V and 6 bases from J, the junction contained 6 bases not matched to a gene. CDR3: CAWSDSGRSPNEQFF. In DNA, the CDR3 is TGTGCCTGGAGTGATAGCGGGAGGAGTCCCAATGAGCAGTTCTTC.

As concerns this clone: Different DNA sequences within this sample yield the same CDR3. The CDR3 sequence is CASSVTGDYEQYF. The CDR3 region has the DNA TGTGCCAGCAGTGTGACGGGAGACTACGAGCAGTACTTC. The rearrangement uses TRBV6-1 and TRBJ2-7, with D maybe TRBD2 (6 bases). The germline V and J ends were trimmed by 4 bases and 3 bases, with 10 bases remaining between them. The CDR3 runs to 13 residues. In germline, CDR1 is MNHNS, CDR2 SASEGT.

This clone was counted between two and nine times. The CDR3 region is CASTDQRSYNEQFF. The CDR3 nucleotides read TGCGCCAGCACGGACCAGCGGTCTTACAATGAGCAGTTCTTC. This rearrangement joins TRBV10-2 to TRBJ2-1; D is perhaps TRBD2 (5 bases). CDR3 length: 14 amino acids. The V and J ends lost 7 bases and 4 bases respectively, with 14 bases between them. Germline assignment: CDR1 WSHSY and CDR2 SAAADI.

This clone came up once. V gene TRBV7-2 combines with J gene TRBJ2-5, with 7 bases identical to TRBD1. The V gene end was trimmed by 5 bases and the J gene end by 4 bases; junction bases not matched to a gene: 10. CDR3 length: 15 residues. Germline V gene lookup returns CDR1 SGHTA and CDR2 FQGNSA. The CDR3 DNA follows: TGTGCCAGCAGCACCGCGACAGGGAGACGAGAGACCCAGTACTTC. It codes for CASSTATGRRETQYF.

This chain joins TRBV28 and TRBJ2-7; no clear D. The CDR3 totals 13 residues. From germline, CDR1 is MDHEN and CDR2 SYDVKM. Between the trimmed V and J ends, which lost 11 bases and 0 bases, there was a span of 14 bases. The DNA for the CDR3 is TGTGCCGCCCTTTCGGTGAGCTCCTACGAGCAGTACTTC. Encoded protein: CAALSVSSYEQYF.

This clone was counted many times. The chain joins TRBV4-2 to TRBJ2-7, with no clear D. Germline CDR1 LGHNA, CDR2 YNFKEQ. The CDR3 spans 17 residues. Trimming pared 4 bases from V and 0 bases from J, leaving 19 bases between. The CDR3 region is CASSPIGVRTVSYEQYF. Here the CDR3 DNA reads TGTGCCAGCAGCCCAATTGGTGTGCGTACAGTCTCCTACGAGCAGTACTTC.

The chain employs TRBV25-1 and TRBJ1-1; D is undetermined. The V and J ends lost 3 bases and 0 bases respectively, with 8 bases between them. The CDR3 loop spans 14 amino acids. CDR1 is MGHDK, CDR2 SYGVNS, per germline. The CDR3, as DNA: TGTGCCAGCAGTGATAGTACCCTGAACACTGAAGCTTTCTTT. This encodes CASSDSTLNTEAFF.